This entry is about one T cell receptor beta chain. Antigen: not known. Generated by immunoSEQ multiplex PCR, the TCRdb table keeps only in-frame clones and is missing some. Of approximately 90,000 clones listed, approximately 90% are singletons. This sample was taken from a study of T cell responses to AZD1222 COVID-19 vaccine. Study-wide results and caveats: Nearly half of spike-specific TCRs reportedly target unmutated variant regions.

This CDR3 comprises 13 residues. The V end was cut by 6 bases, the J end by 0 bases, with 6 bases between. Germline V gives CDR1 MRHNA, CDR2 SNTAGT. The sample here was peripheral blood, taken on day 0 of AZD1222 vaccination. V and J are TRBV6-4 and TRBJ1-5, with D uncertain. This sequence originates from an adult in good health. Written as DNA, the CDR3 is TGTGCCAGCAGCCTTAATAGCAATCAGCCCCAGCATTTT. Translated, it gives CASSLNSNQPQHF.